Shown below are 22 T cell receptor beta chains from a single sample sequenced in a study of identical twins. TCRdb re-called the 5' RACE reads with MiXCR, one entry per CDR3 protein. The table records 500,000 to 700,000 distinct CDR3 sequences, roughly 6.6% of them present only once. The same specimen was also included in a second study, on yellow fever vaccine responses in identical twins.

The specimen was PBMCs. The receptors were sampled from a woman aged 18-30 years in good health.

This clonotype has only a few counts. This chain connects TRBV5-1 to TRBJ2-5, with 9 bases that match TRBD2. Germline V gene sequence: CDR1 SGHRS, CDR2 YFSETQ. The J segment lost 5 bases and the V segment lost 4 bases, leaving 9 bases of the junction unmatched. The CDR3 extends over 15 amino acids. DNA of the CDR3: TGCGCCAGCAGCCCAGATAGCGGGAGTTCGGAGACCCAGTACTTC. Translating it yields CASSPDSGSSETQYF.

V is TRBV20-1 and J is TRBJ1-6, with D maybe TRBD1 (6 bases). The germline CDR1 and CDR2 sequences are DFQATT and SNEGSKA (reference sequence). The CDR3 runs 15 residues. Trimming shortened V by 5 bases and J by 7 bases, and 18 bases separated the two germline ends. The CDR3 DNA follows: TGCAGTGCTTTCGCCGTTGGGGGGCGAAATTCACCCCTCCACTTT. This sequence encodes CSAFAVGGRNSPLHF.

J is TRBJ1-2 and V is TRBV27, with 9 positions matching TRBD1. The germline gives CDR1 MNHEY, CDR2 SMNVEV (reference sequence). Losses at the gene ends were 3 bases for V and 8 bases for J; bases not matched to a gene: 7. The CDR3 consists of 14 residues. CDR3 protein: CASSFSTGGRGYTF. CDR3 nucleotide sequence: TGTGCCAGCAGTTTCTCGACAGGGGGAAGGGGCTACACCTTC.

This clonotype came up many times. V gene TRBV27 combines with J gene TRBJ2-3, with a possible D match to TRBD2 (5 bases). Trimming took 8 bases from V and 2 from J, leaving 11 bases between them. The germline V gene encodes CDR1 MNHEY and CDR2 SMNVEV (reference sequence). The length of the CDR3 is 13 residues. The chain's CDR3 is CASSEVVTDTQYF. DNA of the CDR3: TGTGCCAGCTCGGAGGTAGTCACAGATACGCAGTATTTT.

The V gene is TRBV29-1, the J gene TRBJ2-5; 9 nucleotides align to TRBD2. From germline, CDR1 is SQVTM and CDR2 ANQGSEA. The V and J ends lost 4 bases and 2 bases, in that order; junction bases with no gene match: 5. The CDR3 length is 14 residues. CDR3 nucleotide sequence: TGCAGCGTTGGGGGCGGGAGGGTGCAAGAGACCCAGTACTTC. Amino acids: CSVGGGRVQETQYF.

This rearrangement joins TRBV10-1 to TRBJ2-2; D not certain. The CDR3 sequence is 14 residues long. Germline values: CDR1 WNHNN, CDR2 SYGVQD (reference sequence). Trimming left V 6 bases short and J 1 base short, with 9 bases between. The chain's CDR3 is CASRMTQNTGELFF. As DNA, the CDR3 is TGCGCCAGCAGGATGACACAGAACACCGGGGAGCTGTTTTTT.

This chain uses TRBV20-1 with TRBJ2-5, with D possibly being TRBD2 (7 bases). Trimming removed 2 bases at V and 4 bases at J, with 11 bases between. Looked up from germline, CDR1 is DFQATT and CDR2 is SNEGSKA (reference sequence). This CDR3 has 13 residues. The CDR3 DNA reads TGCAGTGCTAGATCTAGGGGGGGAGAGACCCAGTACTTC. Protein product: CSARSRGGETQYF.

The chain couples TRBV2 to TRBJ1-2; D remains ambiguous. The CDR3 loop spans 14 amino acids. Germline V gene data show CDR1 as SNHLY and CDR2 as FYNNEI. V lost 7 bases and J lost 3, with 15 bases in between. The CDR3 DNA sequence: TGTGCCAGCACCGAGGCAGAAATCTACTATGGCTACACCTTC. Protein product: CASTEAEIYYGYTF.

This clonotype was recorded at least ten times. One end of the junction is discordant with germline, which a read error may explain. The rearrangement links TRBV4-1 to TRBJ1-1, with D maybe TRBD1 (6 bases). This CDR3 region has 12 residues. Germline V gene data show CDR1 as MGHRA and CDR2 as YSYEKL. The CDR3 DNA reads as TGTGCCAGCAGCCAAGGGGGGATTGAAGCTTTCTTT. It yields the protein CASSQGGIEAFF.

This clonotype was seen ten or more times. The V call is TRBV12-3 or TRBV12-4, the J call TRBJ2-1, with D tentatively TRBD2 (6 bases). The CDR3 runs to 17 residues. Trimming shortened V by 0 bases and J by 5 bases, and 17 bases separated the two germline ends. CDR3 bases: TGTGCCAGCAGTTTAGCCTCCCTGGGGACTTCTAACAATGAGCAGTTCTTC. Translated, it gives CASSLASLGTSNNEQFF.

This rearrangement joins TRBV2 to TRBJ2-5, with D tentatively TRBD2 (6 bases). CDR1 SNHLY and CDR2 FYNNEI come from the germline V gene. The CDR3 contains 18 residues. Trimming stripped 0 bases from V and 2 bases from J, with 19 bases between. The CDR3 is CASSEALLPAGSQETQYF. The CDR3, as DNA: TGTGCCAGCAGTGAAGCGCTTCTCCCCGCGGGGTCTCAAGAGACCCAGTACTTC.

V usage is TRBV3-1 and J usage is TRBJ2-6; 7 bases are shared with TRBD2. V dropped 1 base and J dropped 4; count of bases not matched to a gene: 22. The CDR3 contains 22 residues. From germline, CDR1 is LGHDT and CDR2 YNNKEL (reference sequence). DNA of the CDR3: TGTGCCAGCAGCCAAGCCCCAAGATCGATCCGGGACTACCCTTCAGGGGCCAACGTCCTGACTTTC. This gives the protein CASSQAPRSIRDYPSGANVLTF.

A few counts support this clonotype. V usage is TRBV27 and J usage is TRBJ2-7; 10 bases agree with TRBD2. J was trimmed by 3 bases and V by 1 base; bases with no gene match: 3. Looked up from germline, CDR1 is MNHEY and CDR2 is SMNVEV (reference sequence). The CDR3 totals 15 residues. The CDR3 loop is CASSLLGLASYEQYF. The CDR3 bases are TGTGCCAGCAGTTTATTGGGACTAGCGAGCTACGAGCAGTACTTC.

This clonotype was seen many times. The chain is built from TRBV5-1 and TRBJ2-1; D call uncertain. V was shortened by 1 base and J by 0 bases, with 8 bases between the two germline ends. The CDR3 extends over 15 amino acids. Germline V lookup: CDR1 SGHRS, CDR2 YFSETQ. The CDR3 loop reads CASSLIQLSYNEQFF. The CDR3 DNA follows: TGCGCCAGCAGCTTGATACAGCTCTCCTACAATGAGCAGTTCTTC. The entire variable domain, with the rest obtained from reference TRBV5-1 and TRBJ2-1, is as follows: KAGVTQTPRYLIKTRGQQVTLSCSPISGHRSVSWYQQTPGQGLQFLFEYFSETQRNKGNFPGRFSGRQFSNSRSEMNVSTLELGDSALYLCASSLIQLSYNEQFFGPGTRLTVL.

This clonotype was picked up a small number of times. The chain couples TRBV11-2 to TRBJ1-2, with TRBD1 matching over 10 bases. The V segment lost 4 bases and the J segment 1 base; nucleotides outside the gene matches: 9. The CDR3 sequence is 17 residues long. CDR1 SGHAT and CDR2 FQNNGV come from the germline V gene. CDR3 amino acids: CASSYRDRGPINYGYTF. Here the CDR3 DNA reads TGTGCCAGCAGCTACCGGGACAGGGGCCCTATTAACTATGGCTACACCTTC.

In DNA, the CDR3 is TGCAGCGTTGAATCCACAAGGAACAATGAGCAGTTCTTC. Protein product: CSVESTRNNEQFF. The chain is built from TRBV29-1 and TRBJ2-1, with D unclear. The CDR3 consists of 13 residues. CDR1 and CDR2 from the germline V gene are SQVTM and ANQGSEA. Trimming removed 2 bases from V and 5 bases from J, with 10 bases in between.

In its sample, this clonotype was seen many times. The chain has TRBV5-1 and TRBJ1-6; 7 bases agree with TRBD1. V shed 2 bases, J shed 7 bases, and the junction held 3 bases outside the gene matches. Germline V lookup: CDR1 SGHRS, CDR2 YFSETQ. The CDR3 sequence is 14 residues long. CDR3 nucleotide sequence: TGCGCCAGCAGCTTCGCGACAGGGAATTCACCCCTCCACTTT. This sequence encodes CASSFATGNSPLHF.

The chain recombines TRBV4-2 with TRBJ2-2, with TRBD2 identical over 7 bases. CDR1 and CDR2 (germline): LGHNA, YNFKEQ. Trimming at V came to 0 bases and at J to 7 bases, leaving 5 bases not matched to a gene. The CDR3 covers 15 residues. This CDR3 is CASSQDPGGYGELFF. CDR3 bases: TGTGCCAGCAGCCAAGATCCCGGGGGGTACGGGGAGCTGTTTTTT.

This clonotype was detected a few times. The gene calls are TRBV28 and TRBJ2-1; D is uncertain. V lost 7 bases, J lost 3 bases, and 13 bases lay in between. Germline CDR1 and CDR2: MDHEN and SYDVKM. CDR3 length: 14 amino acids. In nucleotides, the CDR3 is TGTGCCAGCACCCAGGCCCCTAACTACAATGAGCAGTTCTTC. Protein product: CASTQAPNYNEQFF.

A word on this clonotype: A read error is possible here, since a much larger clone lies one base away. The CDR3 reads CASSRTTEAFF. The DNA for the CDR3 is TGTGCCAGCAGTCGGACCACTGAAGCTTTCTTT. V is TRBV28 and J is TRBJ1-1; D gene uncertain. V was pared by 5 bases and J by 4 bases, with 5 bases between. The CDR3 extends over 11 amino acids. Germline loops: CDR1 MDHEN, CDR2 SYDVKM.

This clonotype was counted a few times. The chain is built from TRBV9 and TRBJ2-3; a possible D gene is TRBD1 (6 bases). V was cut by 7 bases and J by 2 bases, with 17 bases left in between. The CDR3 contains 15 residues. The germline V gene encodes CDR1 SGDLS and CDR2 YYNGEE. This chain's CDR3 is CASSISDRSTDTQYF. The CDR3 DNA is TGTGCCAGCTCCATCAGTGACAGGTCCACAGATACGCAGTATTTT. Full variable domain (rest looked up from reference TRBV9 and TRBJ2-3): DSGVTQTPKHLITATGQRVTLRCSPRSGDLSVYWYQQSLDQGLQFLIQYYNGEERAKGNILERFSAQQFPDLHSELNLSSLELGDSALYFCASSISDRSTDTQYFGPGTRLTVL.

This clonotype was detected ten times or more. This chain uses TRBV5-1 with TRBJ2-5, with 7 bases aligning to TRBD1. The CDR3 runs 14 residues. Germline CDR1 is SGHRS and CDR2 is YFSETQ. V trimming: 6 bases; J trimming: 4 bases; junction bases outside the gene matches: 9. This CDR3 reads CASTHWDSLETQYF. Written as DNA, the CDR3 is TGCGCCAGCACCCATTGGGACAGTCTAGAGACCCAGTACTTC. Full variable domain (rest looked up from reference TRBV5-1 and TRBJ2-5): KAGVTQTPRYLIKTRGQQVTLSCSPISGHRSVSWYQQTPGQGLQFLFEYFSETQRNKGNFPGRFSGRQFSNSRSEMNVSTLELGDSALYLCASTHWDSLETQYFGPGTRLLVL.